This T cell receptor (beta chain) was sequenced for a study of T cells in Graves' hyperthyroidism and ophthalmopathy. Authors of the study amplified TCR beta CDR3 regions from RNA transcripts. Carried out on the TCR CDR3, a first-round RT-PCR used the HTBI primer set. One entry per CDR3 protein results from TCRdb running MiXCR on the multiplex PCR reads. The sample carries approximately 200,000 distinct CDR3 sequences, approximately 20% recorded once. The CDR3 consists of 12 residues. Germline assignment: CDR1 MNHGY and CDR2 SVAAGI. With V trimmed by 3 bases and J by 11 bases, 3 bases remained unmatched.

The V and J genes are TRBV6-9 and TRBJ1-1; TRBD1 aligns across 10 bases. The sequencing input was blood. This sequence originates from a middle-aged man with Graves' hyperthyroidism. CDR3 nucleotides: TGTGCCAGCAGTTACGCGACAGGGGGCGCTTTCTTT. Translated, it gives CASSYATGGAFF.